This T cell receptor (beta chain) is drawn from a study of radiation and T cells in renal cell carcinoma. Findings of the study overall: No pretreatment tumor biopsies were available for baseline clonotypes.

On this clone itself: Its antigen is undetermined.

Time point given: blood 4 weeks post-SBRT, at nephrectomy. Specified treatment: 15 Gy SBRT to primary tumor, nephrectomy 4 weeks later. CDR1 is SGHAT, CDR2 FQNNGV, per germline. The CDR3 totals 17 residues. The ends lost 7 bases at V and 2 bases at J; junction bases unmatched: 11. Some clones are missing from TCRdb's copy, which holds only in-frame ones; the method was immunoSEQ multiplex PCR. The sample holds under 100,000 clones; 80% to 90% are singletons and the top ten take 6.5% to 8%. This TCR was recovered from a man aged 55 to 70 with renal cell carcinoma. The sequencing here drew on blood, taken from a patient whose treatment included radiotherapy and nephrectomy. J is TRBJ2-2 and V is TRBV11-2, with 9 bases identical to TRBD1. DNA for the CDR3: TGTGCCAGCACACCACTTGCGGGACAGGGAAACACCGGGGAGCTGTTTTTT. Protein sequence: CASTPLAGQGNTGELFF.